Below are 8 T cell receptor beta chains sequenced from a single sample in a study of neurological immune-mediated disorders. TCRdb re-analysed the 5' RACE reads in MiXCR, keeping a single row per CDR3 protein. The sample carries 64,000 or so distinct CDR3 sequences, roughly a tenth recorded once. The time point was: longitudinal time-point 1 (baseline). Sequencing was performed on PBMCs. The receptors originated from a man between 25 and 39 years old in good health.

This clonotype was seen many times. The J gene is TRBJ2-1, the V gene TRBV7-9; no reliable D call. The CDR3 has 17 residues. Germline assignment: CDR1 SEHNR and CDR2 FQNEAQ (reference sequence). V was clipped by 2 bases and J by 1 base, with 15 bases between them. The CDR3 sequence is CASSLSRSPLSYNEQFF. CDR3 sequence (DNA): TGTGCCAGCAGCTTATCGCGCTCCCCATTATCCTACAATGAGCAGTTCTTC.

This clonotype was counted only a few times. The chain links TRBV19 to TRBJ2-1; 8 positions agree with TRBD2. This CDR3 has 15 residues. Looked up from germline, CDR1 is LNHDA and CDR2 is SQIVND (reference sequence). The V and J ends lost 1 base and 7 bases, in that order; junction bases with no gene match: 6. CDR3 sequence: CASSIGIAGKNEQFF. In DNA form, the CDR3 reads TGTGCCAGTAGTATAGGAATAGCGGGAAAGAATGAGCAGTTCTTC.

The chain links TRBV6-6 to TRBJ1-5; D call uncertain. Trimming removed 4 bases at V and 4 bases at J, with 11 bases between. Germline V gene sequence: CDR1 MNHNY, CDR2 SVGAGI (reference sequence). The CDR3 length is 14 residues. CDR3: CASSSRSENQPQHF. The CDR3 DNA follows: TGTGCCAGCAGTTCTCGGTCAGAGAATCAGCCCCAGCATTTT.

Turning to this clonotype: An end of the junction differs from the germline gene, which may be a read error. This chain connects TRBV7-9 to TRBJ2-1; 12 nucleotides align to TRBD2. The CDR3 has 18 amino acids. Germline values: CDR1 SEHNR, CDR2 FQNEAQ (reference sequence). The CDR3 here is CASSSRTSGNPSYNGQFF. CDR3 sequence (DNA): TGTGCCAGCAGCTCAAGGACTAGCGGGAACCCTTCCTACAATGGGCAGTTCTTC.

This clonotype was seen at least ten times. The gene calls are TRBV5-1 and TRBJ2-7; TRBD1 might be the D (6 bases). Looked up from germline, CDR1 is SGHRS and CDR2 is YFSETQ. This CDR3 region has 15 residues. Trimming cost V 0 bases and J 2 bases, with 12 bases left between them. The CDR3 nucleotides read TGCGCCAGCAGCTTGGTCTCAGGGGCGGCCTACGAGCAGTACTTC. It translates to CASSLVSGAAYEQYF.

In its sample, this clonotype was seen many times. The J gene is TRBJ1-3, the V gene TRBV11-2, with 7 bases lining up with TRBD1. J lost 2 bases, V lost 5 bases, and 6 bases had no gene match. The germline CDR1 and CDR2 sequences are SGHAT and FQNNGV. This CDR3 is built from 15 residues. CDR3 sequence: CASSVGGTAGNTIYF. Written as DNA, the CDR3 is TGTGCCAGCAGCGTAGGGGGGACAGCTGGAAACACCATATATTTT. Full variable domain (rest looked up from reference TRBV11-2 and TRBJ1-3): EAGVAQSPRYKIIEKRQSVAFWCNPISGHATLYWYQQILGQGPKLLIQFQNNGVVDDSQLPKDRFSAERLKGVDSTLKIQPAKLEDSAVYLCASSVGGTAGNTIYFGEGSWLTVV.

This clonotype was counted many times. The CDR3 bases are TGCGCCAGCAGCTTGTACGCCCTAGCGGGATCAACCTACAATGAGCAGTTCTTC. Amino acids: CASSLYALAGSTYNEQFF. The chain joins TRBV5-1 to TRBJ2-1; 9 nucleotides line up with TRBD2. Germline CDR1 reads SGHRS; CDR2 reads YFSETQ. Trimming removed 1 base from V and 2 bases from J; junction bases left unmatched: 10. This CDR3 is 18 amino acids long.

This clonotype was picked up many times. This sequence joins TRBV6-1 and TRBJ2-1; 7 positions match TRBD2. The CDR3 is 16 residues long. Germline-derived CDR1 and CDR2 are MNHNS and SASEGT. With 6 bases clipped from V and 2 bases from J, the junction kept 10 bases outside the gene matches. The CDR3 region has the DNA TGTGCCAGCAGCGCTTGGGGGGGGGAAGCCTACAATGAGCAGTTCTTC. Its translation is CASSAWGGEAYNEQFF.